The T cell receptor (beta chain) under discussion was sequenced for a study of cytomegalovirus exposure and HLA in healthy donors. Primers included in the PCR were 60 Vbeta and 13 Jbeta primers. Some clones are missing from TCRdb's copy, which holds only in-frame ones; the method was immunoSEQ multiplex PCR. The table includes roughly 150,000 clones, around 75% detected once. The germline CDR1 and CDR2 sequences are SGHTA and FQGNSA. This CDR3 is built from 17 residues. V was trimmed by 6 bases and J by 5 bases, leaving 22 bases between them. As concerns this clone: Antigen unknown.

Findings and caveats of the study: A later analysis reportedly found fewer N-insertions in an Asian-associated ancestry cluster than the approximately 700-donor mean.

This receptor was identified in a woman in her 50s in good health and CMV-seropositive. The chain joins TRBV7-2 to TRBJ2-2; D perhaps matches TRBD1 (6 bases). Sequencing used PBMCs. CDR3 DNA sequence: TGTGCCAGCAGTTCTGCGATCGGGACACTTCTTACCGGGGAGCTGTTTTTT. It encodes CASSSAIGTLLTGELFF.